This T cell receptor beta chain is drawn from a study of blood T cell repertoires in COVID-19. Study in general: Acute and convalescent COVID-19 samples came from the United States, Italy and Spain. T cells, B-cell-depleted T cells, or PBMCs supplied cDNA or gDNA.

Per the original data handling: Reference gene primer amplification in the assay estimated nucleated cell counts. Assay used: immunoSEQ multiplex PCR; TCRdb lists only in-frame clones, some missing. For V, J and clone size, that table is used; D and trimming come from the DNA. The sample lists 84,000 or so clones; more than 80% were seen once. Looked up from germline, CDR1 is KGHSH and CDR2 is LQKENI. The CDR3 runs 15 residues. V was clipped by 4 bases and J by 2 bases; unmatched bases: 4. The clonotype originates from a woman over 75 with acute or convalescent COVID-19. Sequencing input: peripheral blood. V and J are TRBV18 and TRBJ2-2; TRBD2 aligns across 7 bases. CDR3 in amino acids: CASSRGGTNTGELFF. The CDR3 DNA sequence: TGTGCCAGCTCACGGGGAGGGACTAACACCGGGGAGCTGTTTTTT.